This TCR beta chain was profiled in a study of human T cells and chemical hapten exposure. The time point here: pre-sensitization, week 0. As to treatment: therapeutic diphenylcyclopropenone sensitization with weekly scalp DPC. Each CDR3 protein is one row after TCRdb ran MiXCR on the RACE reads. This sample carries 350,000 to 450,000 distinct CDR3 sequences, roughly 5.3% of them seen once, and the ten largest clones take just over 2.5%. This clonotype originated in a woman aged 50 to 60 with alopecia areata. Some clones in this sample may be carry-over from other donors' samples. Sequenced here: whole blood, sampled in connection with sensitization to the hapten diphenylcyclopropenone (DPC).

CDR3: CASSQEDNPYGYTF. The CDR3 DNA follows: TGTGCCAGCAGCCAAGAAGACAATCCCTATGGCTACACCTTC. The chain joins TRBV3-1 to TRBJ1-2, with D uncertain. The V gene's germline CDR1 is LGHDT and CDR2 YNNKEL (reference sequence). The length of the CDR3 is 14 residues. V shed 0 bases and J shed 4 bases, with 9 bases lying between them. Filled out from reference TRBV3-1 and TRBJ1-2, the complete variable domain reads DTAVSQTPKYLVTQMGNDKSIKCEQNLGHDTMYWYKQDSKKFLKIMFSYNNKELIINETVPNRFSPKSPDKAHLNLHINSLELGDSAVYFCASSQEDNPYGYTFGSGTRLTVV.